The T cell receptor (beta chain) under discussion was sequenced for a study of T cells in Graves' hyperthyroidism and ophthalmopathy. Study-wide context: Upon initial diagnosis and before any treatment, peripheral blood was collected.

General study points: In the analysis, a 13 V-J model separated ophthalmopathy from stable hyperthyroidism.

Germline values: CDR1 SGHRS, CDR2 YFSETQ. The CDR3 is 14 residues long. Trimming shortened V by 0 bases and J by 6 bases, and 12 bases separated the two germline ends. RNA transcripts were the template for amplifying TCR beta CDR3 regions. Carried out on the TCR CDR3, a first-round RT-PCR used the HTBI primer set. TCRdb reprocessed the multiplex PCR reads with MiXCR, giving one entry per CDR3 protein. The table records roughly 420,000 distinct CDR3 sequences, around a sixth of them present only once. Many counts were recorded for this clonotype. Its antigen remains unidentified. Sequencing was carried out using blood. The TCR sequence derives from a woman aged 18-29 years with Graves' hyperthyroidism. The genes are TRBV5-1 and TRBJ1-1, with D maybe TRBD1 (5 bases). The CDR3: CASSLGGNGAEAFF. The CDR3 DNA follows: TGCGCCAGCAGCTTGGGGGGGAACGGGGCTGAAGCTTTCTTT.